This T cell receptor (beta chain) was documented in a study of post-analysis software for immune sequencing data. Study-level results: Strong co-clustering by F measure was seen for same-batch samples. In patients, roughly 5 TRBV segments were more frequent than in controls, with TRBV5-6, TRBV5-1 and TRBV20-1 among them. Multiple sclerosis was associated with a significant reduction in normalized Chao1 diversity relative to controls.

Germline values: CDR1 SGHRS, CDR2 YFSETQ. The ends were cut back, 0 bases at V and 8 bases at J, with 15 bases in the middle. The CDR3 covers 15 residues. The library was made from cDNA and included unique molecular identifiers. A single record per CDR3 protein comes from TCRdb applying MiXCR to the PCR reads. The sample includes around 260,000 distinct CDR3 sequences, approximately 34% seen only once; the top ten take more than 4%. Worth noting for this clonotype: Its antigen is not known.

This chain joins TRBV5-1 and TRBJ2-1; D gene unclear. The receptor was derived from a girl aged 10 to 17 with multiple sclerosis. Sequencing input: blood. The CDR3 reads CASSLAQVPFDEQFF. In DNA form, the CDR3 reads TGCGCCAGCAGCTTGGCGCAGGTCCCATTCGATGAGCAGTTCTTC.